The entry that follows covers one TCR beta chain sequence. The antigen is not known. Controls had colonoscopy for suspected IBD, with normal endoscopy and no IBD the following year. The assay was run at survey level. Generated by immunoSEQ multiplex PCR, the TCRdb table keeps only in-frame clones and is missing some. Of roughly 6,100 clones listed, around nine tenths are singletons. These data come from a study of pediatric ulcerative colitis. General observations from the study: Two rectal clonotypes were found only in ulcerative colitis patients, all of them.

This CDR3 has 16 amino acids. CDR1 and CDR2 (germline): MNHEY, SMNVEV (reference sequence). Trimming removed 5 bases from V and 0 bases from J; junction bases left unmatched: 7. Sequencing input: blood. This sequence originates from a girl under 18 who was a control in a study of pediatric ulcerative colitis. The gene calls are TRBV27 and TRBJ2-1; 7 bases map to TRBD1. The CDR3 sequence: CASSPGTVFSYNEQFF. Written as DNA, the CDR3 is TGTGCCAGCAGTCCGGGGACAGTGTTCTCCTACAATGAGCAGTTCTTC.